This TCR beta chain appears in the sequencing data of a study of cytomegalovirus exposure and HLA in healthy donors (dated by TCRdb to 2017 to 2019). Broadly, across the study: In an earlier analysis of under 750 of the donors, 250 to 300 Gb of sequence data and about 110 million unique TCR beta sequences from some 170 million T cells were reported. The study used immunosequencing to profile the T cell repertoires of around 600 subjects and linked those repertoires to cytomegalovirus serostatus. Rather than using new phenotypic data, the later analysis identified candidate immune exposures from TCR beta sequences and from how often those sequences occurred across donors. Donor age, sex, ethnicity and CMV serostatus were compiled together with the repertoire data. High-throughput TCR immunosequencing, statistical association of individual TCRs with disease status, and machine learning were combined to predict cytomegalovirus infection status. An early release that covered fewer than 750 HLA-typed donors contained approximately 300 gigabases of sequencing data and 70 million to 100 million unique TCR sequences. Class I and class II HLA loci were covered by the typing at four-digit resolution. In addition to the first cohort of roughly 700 subjects, a separate validation cohort of approximately 130 different subjects was used. A later analysis re-examined previously published TCR beta repertoires from around 670 donors and added high-resolution HLA genotyping to investigate patterns of TCR occurrence. Across 398 genotyped donors of the cohort, an average of approximately 240,000 unique TCR beta nucleotide sequences per donor were sequenced, and roughly 20% of those sequences were non-productive. Typing coverage differed by locus: A, B, C, DRB1 and DQB1 were typed in about 620-630 donors, DQA1 in roughly 500, DPA1 in roughly 590, and DPB1 in just under 490. Of the roughly 430 genotyped donors, over 70% fell in the genetic ancestry cluster associated with self-reported Caucasian donors. Genome-wide SNP genotypes for about 65% of the 666 donors were used in a later genetic analysis, which treated that subset as a discovery cohort. In an earlier analysis of 587 of the donors, high-throughput TCR beta sequencing was used to judge whether each TCR beta V gene segment behaved as functional or pseudogenic. All discovery cohort repertoires had been generated on a single sequencing platform. The aim of the study was to test whether cataloging public T cell receptors could identify signatures of past pathogen exposure. Four to six DR-DQ haplotypes were handled as single units for association and clustering, since linkage in the cohort was strong. General conclusions and limits of the study: The study gave a list of 150 to 200 TCR beta chains associated with cytomegalovirus. The only immune exposure information available for the cohort was CMV serostatus. A further reported finding was that TCR beta sequences accurately predicted the HLA-A and HLA-B alleles for most subjects in the first cohort. Because counts were too low, 15 to 20 rarely observed V segments, including chromosome 9 orphons, were left out of the earlier analysis of 587 of the donors. The authors suggested that the approach could potentially be generalized to other disease states and immunological phenotypes. In vitro tests confirmed that a few of the cytomegalovirus-associated TCR beta chains recognize cytomegalovirus antigens. In a later analysis, HLA-associated TCR beta chains were found to be more clonally expanded and to have lower generation probabilities than equally common non-associated chains. Some IMGT-functional V segments, including TRBV6-2 and TRBV6-3, could not be told apart with the 87-base-pair reads, so those segments were excluded. Sequencing depth was assumed to be roughly uniform across donors in the presence/absence analyses, though that assumption may not hold. A later genetic analysis associated a missense DCLRE1C variant with V-gene and J-gene trimming of TCR beta chains, and an independent cohort replicated the association. In a later analysis, the rate of TCR association differed among HLA loci, with DRB1 alleles having the most associated TCRs and HLA-C alleles having the fewest. When HLA alleles, especially DR and DQ, strongly co-occurred, attributing TCR associations to individual alleles was difficult. Correlated functional status among segregating V segments might be attributable to linkage disequilibrium, but an unknown experimental factor could not be ruled out. According to a later analysis, parvovirus B19, influenza, CMV and Epstein-Barr virus appeared linked to several top co-occurrence clusters. Because HLA typing was missing for some donors at each locus, association tests included only the typed subset. A cluster of highly shared sequence variants was judged likely to be a technical artifact of the sequencing pipeline. According to a later analysis, most CMV-associated TCR beta chains appeared to be HLA-restricted, and the HLA associations seemed to be driven largely by CMV exposure. This cohort had only TCR beta chains sequenced, and the lack of alpha or paired-chain data limited which features could be detected. An earlier analysis of approximately 540 of the donors showed that most TCR beta V segments appeared in productive rearrangements either about 90% or about 30% of the time, which broadly matched IMGT annotations. At a false discovery rate of 0.05, a later analysis linked under 20,000 TCR beta sequences to specific HLA alleles. Most TCR sequences were seen in very few donors, while some public TCRs were found in many individuals. Compared with the roughly 710-donor mean, donors in an Asian-associated ancestry cluster had fewer N-insertions in productive TCRs, according to a later genetic analysis. The classifier was reported to diagnose cytomegalovirus status with high specificity and sensitivity in both the original and validation cohorts.

Turning to this clone: Its specific antigen is unknown. Base qualities are not at hand, and no much larger clone is one base apart.

The cohort was made up of approximately 700 healthy bone marrow donors. At the time of sampling, every cohort member was nominally healthy, though immune exposures that went unrecorded were likely present. The donor tested CMV seronegative, placing the donor among the roughly 340 seronegative members of the cohort. Every donor gave a peripheral blood sample, and the peripheral blood mononuclear cells from that sample were used for TCR beta sequencing. Genomic DNA was extracted from the blood cell samples with the Qiagen DNeasy Blood Extraction Kit. For CDR1 and CDR2, the germline V gene lists SGHRS and YFSETQ. Here V drops 3 bases and J drops 4 bases, and the junction holds 5 bases not matched to any gene. Taken from cysteine to phenylalanine, the CDR3 has 15 residues. CDR3 DNA is the only sequence kept; it has 45 bases, read in frame from the first base. The library was obtained by the immunoSEQ multiplex PCR assay. For the multiplex PCR, a mixture combining 60 forward primers for TCR Vbeta segments and 13 reverse primers for TCR Jbeta segments was used. The CDR3 region of rearranged TCR beta genes was amplified from genomic DNA by a multiplex PCR assay. The Illumina HiSeq System was used to sequence the amplified TCR beta libraries as 87-base-pair reads. On the authors' methods: In a later analysis, tens of millions of unique TCR beta chains were counted across the 500 to 850 repertoires, and about 9.9 million of these chains were shared by at least two donors. To remove PCR and sequencing errors, raw reads were error-corrected and collapsed into unique sequences using a nearest-neighbor algorithm that merged closely related sequences. CDR3 sequences were aligned to IMGT reference sequences to assign V, D and J gene segments. For a sequence to be retained, at least a six-nucleotide match to both a V gene segment and a J gene segment was required. A rearrangement counted as productive if the CDR3 had no stop codons and remained in frame with V and J, and every other rearrangement counted as non-productive. CDR3 was defined by IMGT convention, running from the second conserved V-encoded cysteine to the conserved J-encoded phenylalanine. The earlier analysis of about 560 of the donors excluded any sequence lacking an unambiguous match to a single V gene segment. In an earlier analysis of some 590 of the donors, a V segment was called functional when productive rearrangements were above 56.7%, and segregating when the standard deviation between donors exceeded 5%. A statistical classification framework was built for diagnosing cytomegalovirus status from the catalog of TCR beta chain sequences. In a later analysis, TCR nucleotide sequences were compared against IMGT/GENE-DB human TR gene sequences so that V and J genes could be assigned. The TCRdist pipeline was used in a later analysis to assign CDR3 sequences and most-parsimonious VDJ recombination scenarios. In a later analysis, every TCR beta chain was defined by the combination of its CDR3 amino acid sequence and its V-gene family, and reads without a unique V-gene family were dropped. In a later analysis, around 650 highly shared, low-generation-probability nucleotide sequences were removed to address suspected cross-contamination and a sequencing artifact. A later analysis calculated a clonal expansion index for each public chain from normalized within-repertoire ranks of inferred template counts. In a later analysis, generation probabilities were computed with a VDJ recombination model fitted to out-of-frame rearrangements, and the resulting probabilities were checked against IGoR. A later analysis scored TCR-TCR, TCR-HLA and TCR-CMV co-occurrence with hypergeometric tests, applying a repertoire-size bias correction to TCR pairs. In a later analysis, false discovery rates were estimated by permuting HLA or CMV assignments 20 times. In a later analysis, co-occurring TCRs were grouped using DBSCAN, with TCRdist sequence similarity added in when clustering inside HLA-allele-positive subsets. Repertoires with fewer than 30,000 or more than 120,000 public chains were left out of co-occurrence clustering, as were five repertoires with anomalous nucleotide sharing. TCRdb mirrors the immuneACCESS table, restricted to in-frame sequences. Some clones are absent from its copies; in checked studies, under half trace to an unresolved V gene, and the reason for the others is unknown. V and J calls and clone size are given by that table; D and trimming were obtained from the DNA. This sample holds around 130,000 clones; 70% to 90% were observed only once. Under 2% of the sample is taken by the ten largest.

The rearrangement combines TRBV5-1 with TRBJ1-3, with 9 bases matching TRBD1. Sequenced input: PBMCs. This sequence originates from a boy aged 5-17 years in good health and CMV-seronegative. The DNA sequence is as follows: TGCGCCAGCAGCTGGGGGACAGGGAGCGGAAACACCATATATTTT. Its translation is CASSWGTGSGNTIYF. Beyond the CDR3, the reference TRBV5-1 and TRBJ1-3 genes provide the residues; the full variable domain reads: KAGVTQTPRYLIKTRGQQVTLSCSPISGHRSVSWYQQTPGQGLQFLFEYFSETQRNKGNFPGRFSGRQFSNSRSEMNVSTLELGDSALYLCASSWGTGSGNTIYFGEGSWLTVV.